This T cell receptor beta chain stems from a study of T cell responses to AZD1222 COVID-19 vaccine. Whole-study findings and limits: Variant regions that are unmutated are reportedly the target of nearly half of spike-specific TCRs. Repertoire sampling occurred only after the peak T cell response. White British donors predominated, females outnumbered males, and clonal diversity was possibly underestimated. Along spike, vaccine-associated CD4 TCRs were found throughout, with dominance at 160-218 and 743-854.

The V end was cut by 4 bases, the J end by 10 bases, with 20 bases between. This CDR3 comprises 14 residues. From germline, CDR1 is SGHDN and CDR2 FVKESK. The protocol was immunoSEQ multiplex PCR, while the TCRdb copy is restricted to in-frame clones and leaves out a portion. The table lists tens of thousands of clones, 65% to 90% of them singletons. About this clone itself: Its specificity is not known.

The specimen comprised peripheral blood, sampled on day 0 of AZD1222 vaccination. The rearrangement uses TRBV14 and TRBJ2-7; possibly TRBD2 for D (6 bases). This receptor was taken from an adult in good health. CDR3: CASSPTGLLVRQYF. The CDR3 DNA follows: TGTGCCAGCAGCCCGACGGGACTCCTAGTACGACAGTACTTC.